The 6 T cell receptor beta chains given below trace back to one sample, sequenced in a study of T cell changes during pregnancy in multiple sclerosis. The repertoire was sequenced with immunoSEQ multiplex PCR; TCRdb's copy has only in-frame clones and lacks some. The sample contains 35,000 to 45,000 clones, about 88% of which appear only once. The specimen comprised CD8+ T cells from peripheral blood mononuclear cells, sampled in the first trimester of pregnancy. These receptors all come from a female donor with multiple sclerosis, enrolled in a pregnancy study.

V is TRBV4-2 and J is TRBJ1-2; D call uncertain. Trimming took off 5 bases at V and 4 bases at J, with 14 bases between the two ends. Germline V gene lookup returns CDR1 LGHNA and CDR2 YNFKEQ. This CDR3 has 14 residues. CDR3 in amino acids: CASSFEGIGYGYTF. CDR3 nucleotides: TGTGCCAGCAGCTTTGAGGGTATCGGCTATGGCTACACCTTC.

This chain connects TRBV7-6 to TRBJ1-6, with TRBD1 matching 10 bases. The germline V gene has CDR1 SGHVS and CDR2 FNYEAQ. This CDR3 comprises 14 residues. V dropped 5 bases and J dropped 9; count of bases not matched to a gene: 4. The DNA for the CDR3 is TGTGCCAGCAGCCAGACAGGGGGCGGTTCACCCCTCCACTTT. Protein sequence: CASSQTGGGSPLHF.

The chain is built from TRBV20-1 and TRBJ1-2; D gene ambiguous. Germline loops: CDR1 DFQATT, CDR2 SNEGSKA (reference sequence). The CDR3 runs 11 residues. V gave up 0 bases and J gave up 5 bases, with 4 bases separating them. The chain's CDR3 is CSARDQYGYTF. The CDR3 bases are TGCAGTGCTAGAGATCAATATGGCTACACCTTC.

This clone came up a few times. The CDR3 sequence is CASRPTSYSGNTIYF. The CDR3, as DNA: TGTGCCAGCAGGCCAACTTCCTACTCTGGAAACACCATATATTTT. The chain carries TRBV7-9 and TRBJ1-3; the D is unclear. This CDR3 region has 15 residues. Germline V gives CDR1 SEHNR, CDR2 FQNEAQ (reference sequence). V was cut by 6 bases and J by 0 bases, with 12 bases left in between.

The chain joins TRBV6-1 to TRBJ1-2; 7 nucleotides match TRBD1. Germline V CDR1 and CDR2: MNHNS, SASEGT. The V segment lost 4 bases and the J segment 6 bases; nucleotides outside the gene matches: 2. The CDR3 extends over 12 amino acids. The CDR3 DNA follows: TGTGCCAGCAGTGGCGGACAGGATGGCTACACCTTC. This sequence encodes CASSGGQDGYTF.

This sequence joins TRBV6-5 and TRBJ1-1, with D perhaps TRBD1 (6 bases). Germline CDR1 is MNHEY and CDR2 is SVGAGI. This CDR3 comprises 13 residues. Trimming left V 5 bases short and J 8 bases short, with 15 bases between. The CDR3 DNA reads TGTGCCAGCAGTCAGACAGGTTCGAGGGAAGCTTTCTTT. Amino acids: CASSQTGSREAFF.